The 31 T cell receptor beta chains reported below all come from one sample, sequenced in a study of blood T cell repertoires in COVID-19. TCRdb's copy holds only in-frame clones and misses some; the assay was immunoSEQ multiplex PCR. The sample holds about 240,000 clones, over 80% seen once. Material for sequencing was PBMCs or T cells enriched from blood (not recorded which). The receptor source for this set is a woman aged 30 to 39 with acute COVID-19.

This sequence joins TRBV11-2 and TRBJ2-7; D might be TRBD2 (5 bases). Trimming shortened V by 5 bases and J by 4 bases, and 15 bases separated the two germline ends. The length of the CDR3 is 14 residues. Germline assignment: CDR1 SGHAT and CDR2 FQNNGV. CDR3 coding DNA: TGTGCCAGCAGCCCTGGTACCCCGGGGTACGAGCAGTACTTC. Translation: CASSPGTPGYEQYF.

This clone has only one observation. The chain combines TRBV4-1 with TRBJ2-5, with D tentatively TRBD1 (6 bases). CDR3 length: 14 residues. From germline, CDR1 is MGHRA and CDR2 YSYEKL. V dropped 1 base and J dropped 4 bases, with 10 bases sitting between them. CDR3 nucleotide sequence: TGCGCCAGCAGCCAAGTAGCAGGGGCAGAGACCCAGTACTTC. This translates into CASSQVAGAETQYF.

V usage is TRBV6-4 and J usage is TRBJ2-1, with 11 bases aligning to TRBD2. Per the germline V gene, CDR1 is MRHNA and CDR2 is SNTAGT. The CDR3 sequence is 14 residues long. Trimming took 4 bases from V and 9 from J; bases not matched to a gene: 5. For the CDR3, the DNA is TGTGCCAGCAGTGGACTAGCGGGGAAGGGTGAGCAGTTCTTC. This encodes CASSGLAGKGEQFF.

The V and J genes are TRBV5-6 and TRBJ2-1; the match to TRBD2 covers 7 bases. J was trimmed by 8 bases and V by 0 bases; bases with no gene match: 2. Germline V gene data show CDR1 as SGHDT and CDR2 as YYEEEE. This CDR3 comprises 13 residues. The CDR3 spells CASSLVAGDEQFF. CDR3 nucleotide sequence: TGTGCCAGCAGCTTGGTGGCGGGGGATGAGCAGTTCTTC.

The CDR3 nucleotides read TGTGCCAGCAGCTTGGGGGGGGGCGCGGAGAACACTGAAGCTTTCTTT. It specifies CASSLGGGAENTEAFF. The chain couples TRBV5-4 to TRBJ1-1; D might be TRBD1 (6 bases). Germline V lookup: CDR1 SGHNT, CDR2 YYREEE (reference sequence). Deletions cut 0 bases from V and 1 base from J, with 13 bases between. CDR3 length: 16 residues. The whole variable domain, filled in from reference TRBV5-4 and TRBJ1-1, reads ETGVTQSPTHLIKTRGQQVTLRCSSQSGHNTVSWYQQALGQGPQFIFQYYREEENGRGNFPPRFSGLQFPNYSSELNVNALELDDSALYLCASSLGGGAENTEAFFGQGTRLTVV.

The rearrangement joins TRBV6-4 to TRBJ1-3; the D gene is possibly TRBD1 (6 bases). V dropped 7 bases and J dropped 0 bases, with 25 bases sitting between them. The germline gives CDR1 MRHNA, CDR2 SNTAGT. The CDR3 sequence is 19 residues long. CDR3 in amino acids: CASIRPGQPLSSSGNTIYF. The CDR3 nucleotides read TGTGCCAGCATCAGACCGGGACAACCTCTGTCATCCTCTGGAAACACCATATATTTT.

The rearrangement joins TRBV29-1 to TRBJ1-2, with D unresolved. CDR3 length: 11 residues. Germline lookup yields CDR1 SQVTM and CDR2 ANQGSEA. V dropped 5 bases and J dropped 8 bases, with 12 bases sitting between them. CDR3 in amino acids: CSVFGQRGYTF. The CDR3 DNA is TGCAGCGTTTTCGGGCAGCGGGGCTACACCTTC.

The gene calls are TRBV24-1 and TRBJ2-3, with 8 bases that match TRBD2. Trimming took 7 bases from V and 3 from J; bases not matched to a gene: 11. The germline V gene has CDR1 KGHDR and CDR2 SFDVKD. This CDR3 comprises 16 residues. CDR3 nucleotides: TGTGCCACCAGCCCCGGGGAGCGGGGGAGGACAGATACGCAGTATTTT. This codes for CATSPGERGRTDTQYF.

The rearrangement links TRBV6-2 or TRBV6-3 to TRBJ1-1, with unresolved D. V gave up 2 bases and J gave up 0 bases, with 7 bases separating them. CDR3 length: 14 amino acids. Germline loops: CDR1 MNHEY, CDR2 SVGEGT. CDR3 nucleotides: TGTGCCAGCAGTTACCCGGGAGTGAACACTGAAGCTTTCTTT. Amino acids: CASSYPGVNTEAFF.

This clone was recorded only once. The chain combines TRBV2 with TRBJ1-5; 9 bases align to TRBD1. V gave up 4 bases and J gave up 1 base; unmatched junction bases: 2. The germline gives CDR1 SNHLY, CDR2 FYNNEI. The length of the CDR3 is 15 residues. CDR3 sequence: CASSGGQGSNQPQHF. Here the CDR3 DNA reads TGTGCCAGCAGTGGGGGACAGGGAAGCAATCAGCCCCAGCATTTT.

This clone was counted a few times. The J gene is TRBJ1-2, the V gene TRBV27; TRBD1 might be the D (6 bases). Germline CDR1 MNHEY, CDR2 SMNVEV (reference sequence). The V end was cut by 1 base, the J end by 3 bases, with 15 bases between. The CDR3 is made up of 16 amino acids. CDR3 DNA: TGTGCCAGCAGTTTATTCGGGGGGGCGCGGGACTATGGCTACACCTTC. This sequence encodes CASSLFGGARDYGYTF.

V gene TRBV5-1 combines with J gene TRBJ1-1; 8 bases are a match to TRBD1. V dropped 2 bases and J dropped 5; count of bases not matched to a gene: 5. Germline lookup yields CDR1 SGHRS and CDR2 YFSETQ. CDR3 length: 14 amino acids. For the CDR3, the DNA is TGCGCCAGCAGCTTAGGACAGGGACAAACTGAAGCTTTCTTT. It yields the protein CASSLGQGQTEAFF.

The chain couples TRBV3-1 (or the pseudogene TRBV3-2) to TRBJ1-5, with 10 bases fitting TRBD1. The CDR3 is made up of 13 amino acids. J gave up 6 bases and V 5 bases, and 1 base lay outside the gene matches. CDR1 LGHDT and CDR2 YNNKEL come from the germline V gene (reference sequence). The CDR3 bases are TGTGCCAGCAGCTGGGACAGGGGTCAGCCCCAGCATTTT. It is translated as CASSWDRGQPQHF.

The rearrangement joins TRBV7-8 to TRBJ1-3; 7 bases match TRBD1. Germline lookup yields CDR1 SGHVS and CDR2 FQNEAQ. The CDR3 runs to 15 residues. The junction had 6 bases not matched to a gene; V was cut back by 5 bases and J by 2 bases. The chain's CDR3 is CASSPYRGTGNTIYF. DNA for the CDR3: TGTGCCAGCAGCCCTTACAGGGGAACTGGAAACACCATATATTTT.

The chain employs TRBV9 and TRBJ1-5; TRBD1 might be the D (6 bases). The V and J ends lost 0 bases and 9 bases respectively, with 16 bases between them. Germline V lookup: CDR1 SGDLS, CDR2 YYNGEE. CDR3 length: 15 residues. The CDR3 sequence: CASSVEGHDMVPQHF. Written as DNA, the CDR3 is TGTGCCAGCAGCGTAGAGGGACATGATATGGTGCCCCAGCATTTT.

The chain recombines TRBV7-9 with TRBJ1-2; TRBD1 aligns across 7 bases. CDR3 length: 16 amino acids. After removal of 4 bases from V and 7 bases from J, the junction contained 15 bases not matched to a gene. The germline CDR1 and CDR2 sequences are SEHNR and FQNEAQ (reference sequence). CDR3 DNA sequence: TGTGCCAGCAGCTCGTTATGGACAGGAGGTGGCCTTGGCTACACCTTC. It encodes CASSSLWTGGGLGYTF.

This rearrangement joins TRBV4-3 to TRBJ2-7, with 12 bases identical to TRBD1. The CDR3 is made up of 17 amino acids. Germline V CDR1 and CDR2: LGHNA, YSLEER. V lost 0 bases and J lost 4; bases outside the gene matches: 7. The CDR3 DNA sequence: TGCGCCAGCAGCCAAGATATTGGGACAGGGGGCAGATACGAGCAGTACTTC. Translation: CASSQDIGTGGRYEQYF.

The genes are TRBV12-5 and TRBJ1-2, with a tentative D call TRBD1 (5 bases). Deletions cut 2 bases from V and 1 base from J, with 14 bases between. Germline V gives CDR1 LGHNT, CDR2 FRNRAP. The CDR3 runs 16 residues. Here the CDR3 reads CASGLPGRVFNYGYTF. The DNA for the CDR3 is TGTGCTAGTGGTTTGCCAGGGCGAGTCTTTAACTATGGCTACACCTTC.

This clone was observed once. CDR3 in amino acids: CASSLDGTRTDTQYF. CDR3 nucleotide sequence: TGTGCCAGCAGCTTAGACGGTACCCGCACAGATACGCAGTATTTT. The chain links TRBV7-8 to TRBJ2-3; D not resolved. Deletions cut 1 base from V and 1 base from J, with 9 bases between. From germline, CDR1 is SGHVS and CDR2 FQNEAQ. This CDR3 is 15 amino acids long.

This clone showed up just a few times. The CDR3 here is CASSFEGGYGYTF. CDR3 sequence (DNA): TGTGCCAGCAGCTTTGAGGGCGGCTATGGCTACACCTTC. The rearrangement links TRBV7-9 to TRBJ1-2; D is ambiguous. The germline V gene encodes CDR1 SEHNR and CDR2 FQNEAQ (reference sequence). Trimming took off 3 bases at V and 4 bases at J, with 9 bases between the two ends. The CDR3 has 13 residues.

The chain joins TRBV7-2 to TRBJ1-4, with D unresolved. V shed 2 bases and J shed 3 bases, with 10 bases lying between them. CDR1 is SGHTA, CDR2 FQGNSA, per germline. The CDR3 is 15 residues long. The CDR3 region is CASSLFPEANEKLFF. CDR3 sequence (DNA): TGTGCCAGCAGCTTATTTCCTGAGGCTAATGAAAAACTGTTTTTT.

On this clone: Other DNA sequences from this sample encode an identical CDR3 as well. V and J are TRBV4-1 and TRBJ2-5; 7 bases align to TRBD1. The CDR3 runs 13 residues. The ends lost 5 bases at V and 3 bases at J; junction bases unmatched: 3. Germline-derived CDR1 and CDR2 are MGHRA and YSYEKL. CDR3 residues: CASSLDREETQYF. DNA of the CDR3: TGCGCCAGCAGCTTAGACAGGGAAGAGACCCAGTACTTC.

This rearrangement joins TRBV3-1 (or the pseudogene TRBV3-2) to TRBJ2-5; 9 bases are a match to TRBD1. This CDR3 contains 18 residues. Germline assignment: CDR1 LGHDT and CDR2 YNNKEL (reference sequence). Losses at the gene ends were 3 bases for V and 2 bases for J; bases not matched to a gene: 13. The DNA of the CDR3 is TGTGCCAGCAGCCAGGTGGCGGGGGACAGGGTGGGGCAAGAGACCCAGTACTTC. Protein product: CASSQVAGDRVGQETQYF.

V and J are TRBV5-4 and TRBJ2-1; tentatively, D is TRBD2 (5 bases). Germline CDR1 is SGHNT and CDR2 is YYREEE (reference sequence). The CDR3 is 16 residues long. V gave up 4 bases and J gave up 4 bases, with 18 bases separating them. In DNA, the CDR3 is TGTGCCAGCAGCCACCTTGAGGGCGCGGGTTACAATGAGCAGTTCTTC. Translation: CASSHLEGAGYNEQFF.

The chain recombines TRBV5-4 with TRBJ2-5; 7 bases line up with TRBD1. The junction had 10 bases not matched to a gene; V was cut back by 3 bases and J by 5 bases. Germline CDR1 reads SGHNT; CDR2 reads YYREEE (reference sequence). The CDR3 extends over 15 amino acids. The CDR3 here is CASSSKTGLSETQYF. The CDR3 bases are TGTGCCAGCAGCTCTAAGACAGGGTTGAGCGAGACCCAGTACTTC.

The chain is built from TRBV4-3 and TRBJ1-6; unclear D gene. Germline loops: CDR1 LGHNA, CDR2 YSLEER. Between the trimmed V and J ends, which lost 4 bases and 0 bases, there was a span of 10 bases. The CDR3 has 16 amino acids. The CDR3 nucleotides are TGCGCCAGCAGCCTAGCTACAAGCTCCTATAATTCACCCCTCCACTTT. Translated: CASSLATSSYNSPLHF.

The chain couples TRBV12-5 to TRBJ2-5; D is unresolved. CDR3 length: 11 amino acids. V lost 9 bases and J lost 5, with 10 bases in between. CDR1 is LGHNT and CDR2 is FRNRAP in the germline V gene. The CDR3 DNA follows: TGTGCTAGCTCGTCGGTGGAGACCCAGTACTTC. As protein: CASSSVETQYF.

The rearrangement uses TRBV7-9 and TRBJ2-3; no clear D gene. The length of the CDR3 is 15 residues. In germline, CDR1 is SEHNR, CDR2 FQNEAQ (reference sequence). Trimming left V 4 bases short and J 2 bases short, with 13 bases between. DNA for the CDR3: TGTGCCAGCAGCTCCTCCGGGTTAAACACAGATACGCAGTATTTT. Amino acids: CASSSSGLNTDTQYF.

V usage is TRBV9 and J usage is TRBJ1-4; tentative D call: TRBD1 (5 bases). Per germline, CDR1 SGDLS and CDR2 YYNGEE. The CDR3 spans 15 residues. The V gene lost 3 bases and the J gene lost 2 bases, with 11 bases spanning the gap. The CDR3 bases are TGTGCCAGCAGCGCGGGGGGTGGCACTAATGAAAAACTGTTTTTT. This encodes CASSAGGGTNEKLFF.

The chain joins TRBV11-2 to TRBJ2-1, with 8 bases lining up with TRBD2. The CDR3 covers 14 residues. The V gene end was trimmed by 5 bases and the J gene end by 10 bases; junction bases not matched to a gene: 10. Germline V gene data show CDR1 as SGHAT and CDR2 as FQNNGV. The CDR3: CASSRTGTRVEQFF. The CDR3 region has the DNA TGTGCCAGCAGCCGAACCGGGACTAGAGTCGAGCAGTTCTTC.

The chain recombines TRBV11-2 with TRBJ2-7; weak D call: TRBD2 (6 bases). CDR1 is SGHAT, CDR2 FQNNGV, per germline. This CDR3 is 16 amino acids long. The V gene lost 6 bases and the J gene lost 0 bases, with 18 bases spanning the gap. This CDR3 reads CASRKVGTGGSYEQYF. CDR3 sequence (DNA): TGTGCCAGCAGGAAGGTGGGGACCGGGGGCTCCTACGAGCAGTACTTC.